This TCR beta chain was recovered during a study of blood T cell repertoires in COVID-19. Overall study context: In each case, the material was cDNA or gDNA derived from T cells, B-cell-depleted T cells, or PBMCs.

The CDR3 runs 15 residues. Per the germline V gene, CDR1 is SGHNT and CDR2 is YYREEE (reference sequence). The germline V and J ends were trimmed by 0 bases and 2 bases, with 11 bases remaining between them. The protocol was immunoSEQ multiplex PCR, while the TCRdb copy is restricted to in-frame clones and leaves out a portion. The repertoire holds about 270,000 clones, with less than 90% as singletons. The source material was peripheral blood. V usage is TRBV5-4 and J usage is TRBJ1-2, with D hard to call. The sequence derives from a woman in her thirties with COVID-19, enrolled during active disease. For the CDR3, the DNA is TGTGCCAGCAGCTTGGGGCCATGGCGGAACTATGGCTACACCTTC. It yields the protein CASSLGPWRNYGYTF.